The clone carrying this T cell receptor (beta chain) was seen only a few times. Its specificity is unknown. The record originates from a study of CD8+ T cells in alopecia areata. Study-wide context: Treatment of the treated patients consisted of oral tofacitinib, 5 to 10 mg twice daily.

The study's findings and limits: Researchers report lesional scalp, most notably alopecia totalis/universalis, outstripped normal scalp in clonality. In scalp, tofacitinib significantly decreased clonality and expanded CD8+ clones among the top 100.

V lost 6 bases to trimming and J lost 8 bases, with 19 bases between them. Per germline, CDR1 ENHRY and CDR2 SYGVKD. The CDR3 consists of 15 residues. Indicated treatment: oral pan-JAK inhibitor, 5-10 mg twice daily. Extraction of RNA preceded its reverse transcription into cDNA, which served as the sequencing template. Method: immunoSEQ multiplex PCR; TCRdb's copy keeps in-frame clones and lacks some. The repertoire holds 110,000 or so clones, roughly 50% seen once, with about 3.4% in the top ten. The sample in question was CD4+ T cells sorted from blood, obtained at week 24, from a patient treated with tofacitinib. This chain connects TRBV10-3 to TRBJ1-4, with D maybe TRBD1 (5 bases). This clonotype was obtained from a human donor with alopecia areata. CDR3 sequence reads: CAISLTGGGREKLFF. The CDR3 region has the DNA TGTGCCATCAGCCTCACAGGAGGCGGGAGGGAAAAACTGTTTTTT.